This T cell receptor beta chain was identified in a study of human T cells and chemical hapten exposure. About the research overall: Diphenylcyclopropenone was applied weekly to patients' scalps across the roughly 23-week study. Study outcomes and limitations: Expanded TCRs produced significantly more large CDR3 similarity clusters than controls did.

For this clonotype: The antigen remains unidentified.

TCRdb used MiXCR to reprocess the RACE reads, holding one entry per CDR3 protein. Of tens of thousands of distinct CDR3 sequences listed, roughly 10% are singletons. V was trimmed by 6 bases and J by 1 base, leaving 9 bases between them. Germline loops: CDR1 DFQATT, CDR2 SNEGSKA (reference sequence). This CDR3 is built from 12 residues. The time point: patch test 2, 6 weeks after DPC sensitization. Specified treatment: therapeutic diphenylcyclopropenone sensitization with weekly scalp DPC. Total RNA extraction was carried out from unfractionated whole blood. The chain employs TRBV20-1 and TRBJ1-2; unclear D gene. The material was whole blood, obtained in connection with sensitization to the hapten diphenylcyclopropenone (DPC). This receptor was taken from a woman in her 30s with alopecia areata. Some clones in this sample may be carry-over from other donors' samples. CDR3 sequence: CSADEFNYGYTF. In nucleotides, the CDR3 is TGCAGTGCGGACGAGTTTAACTATGGCTACACCTTC.